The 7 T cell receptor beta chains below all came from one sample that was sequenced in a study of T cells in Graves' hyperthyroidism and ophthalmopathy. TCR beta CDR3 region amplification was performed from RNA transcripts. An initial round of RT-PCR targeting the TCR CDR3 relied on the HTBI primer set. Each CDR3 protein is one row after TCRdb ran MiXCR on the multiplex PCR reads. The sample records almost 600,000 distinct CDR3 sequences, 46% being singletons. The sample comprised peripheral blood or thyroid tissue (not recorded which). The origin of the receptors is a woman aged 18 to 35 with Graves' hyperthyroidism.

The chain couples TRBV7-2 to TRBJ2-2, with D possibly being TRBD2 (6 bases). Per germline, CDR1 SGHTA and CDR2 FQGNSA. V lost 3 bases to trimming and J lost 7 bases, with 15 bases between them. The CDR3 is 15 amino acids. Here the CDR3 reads CASSLKLASNGELFF. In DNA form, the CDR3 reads TGTGCCAGCAGCTTGAAACTAGCCTCGAACGGGGAGCTGTTTTTT.

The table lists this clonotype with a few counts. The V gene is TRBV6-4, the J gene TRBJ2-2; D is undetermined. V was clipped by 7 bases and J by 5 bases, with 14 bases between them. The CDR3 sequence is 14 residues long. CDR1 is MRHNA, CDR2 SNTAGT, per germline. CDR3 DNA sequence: TGTGCCAGCACCCTAGAACCCCATACCGGGGAGCTGTTTTTT. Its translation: CASTLEPHTGELFF.

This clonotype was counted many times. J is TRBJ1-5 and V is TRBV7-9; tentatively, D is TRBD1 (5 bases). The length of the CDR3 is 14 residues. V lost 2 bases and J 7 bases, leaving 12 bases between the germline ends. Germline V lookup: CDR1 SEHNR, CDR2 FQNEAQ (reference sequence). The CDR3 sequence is CASSLSGGRQPQHF. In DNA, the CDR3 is TGTGCCAGCAGCTTATCGGGGGGTAGACAGCCCCAGCATTTT.

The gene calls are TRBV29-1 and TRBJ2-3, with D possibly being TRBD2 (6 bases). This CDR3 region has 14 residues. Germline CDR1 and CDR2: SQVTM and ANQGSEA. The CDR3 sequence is CTLGLAWGTDTQYF. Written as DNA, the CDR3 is TGCACCCTTGGGCTAGCGTGGGGCACAGATACGCAGTATTTT.

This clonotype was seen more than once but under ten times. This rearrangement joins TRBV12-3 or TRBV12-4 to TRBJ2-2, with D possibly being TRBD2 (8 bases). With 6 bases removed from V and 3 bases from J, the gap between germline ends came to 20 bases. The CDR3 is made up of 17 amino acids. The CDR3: CASSGTAGTRYTGELFF. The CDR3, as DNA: TGTGCCAGCAGCGGGACAGCCGGGACTAGGTACACCGGGGAGCTGTTTTTT.

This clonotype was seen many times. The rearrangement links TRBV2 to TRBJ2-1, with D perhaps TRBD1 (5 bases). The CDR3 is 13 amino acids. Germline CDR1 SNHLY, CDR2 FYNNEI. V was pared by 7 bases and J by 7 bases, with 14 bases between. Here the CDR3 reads CASMADRENEQFF. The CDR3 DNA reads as TGTGCCAGCATGGCTGACAGAGAGAATGAGCAGTTCTTC.

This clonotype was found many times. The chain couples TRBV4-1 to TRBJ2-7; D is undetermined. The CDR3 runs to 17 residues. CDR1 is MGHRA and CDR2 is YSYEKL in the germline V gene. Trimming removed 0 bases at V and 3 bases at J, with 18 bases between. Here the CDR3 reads CASSQDRGASSGYEQYF. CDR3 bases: TGCGCCAGCAGCCAAGATCGTGGCGCAAGCTCAGGCTACGAGCAGTACTTC.